This is a list of T cell receptor beta chains from one sample in a study of blood T cells in healthy people across ages. One entry per CDR3 protein results from TCRdb running MiXCR on the 5' RACE reads. In the table there are approximately 880,000 distinct CDR3 sequences, 48% of which are singletons. What was sequenced was blood. The receptors stem from a man aged 25 to 40 in good health. The CDR3 runs from the conserved cysteine through the conserved F or W. D genes are given only for firm matches. Not every row has a clone size; where given, it reads once, few, many or a size class.

j_call v_call d_call clone_size cdr3_nt cdr3_aa
TRBJ2-3 TRBV4-1 . few TGCGCCAGCAGCCAAGGGGGGTACTCAGGGGATACGCAGTATTTT CASSQGGYSGDTQYF
TRBJ1-3 TRBV6-5 . . TGTGCCAGGACAGCCTCGGCCTCTGGAAACACCATATATTTT CARTASASGNTIYF
TRBJ1-4 TRBV7-2 . . TGTGCCAGCAGCTTAACAGGGATAAAACCTGCAACTAATGAAAAACTGTTTTTT CASSLTGIKPATNEKLFF
TRBJ2-5 TRBV10-2 . . TGCGCCAGCAGTGAGTGGGCAGACCAAGAGACCCAGTACTTC CASSEWADQETQYF
TRBJ2-7 TRBV6-2/TRBV6-3 . . TGTGCCAGCAGTTACCAGACCGAGACATACTCCTACGAGCAGTACTTC CASSYQTETYSYEQYF
TRBJ2-1 TRBV3-1 TRBD2 once TGTGCCAGCAGCCACAACCCAACCGGGACTAGCGGGGGCAGCTCCTACAATGAGCAGTTCTTC CASSHNPTGTSGGSSYNEQFF
TRBJ2-1 TRBV20-1 . . TGCAGTGCTCCGGTACAGGTGGACAATGAGCAGTTCTTC CSAPVQVDNEQFF
TRBJ1-1 TRBV5-1 . . TGCGCCAGCAGCCTAGGACAGTATTCGAACACTGAAGCTTTCTTT CASSLGQYSNTEAFF
TRBJ1-1 TRBV7-9 . . TGTGCCAGCAGCGTAAGCAAGAACACTGAAGCTTTCTTT CASSVSKNTEAFF
TRBJ2-7 TRBV10-1 . . TGCGCCAGCAGTAACCGGGCCAAAAAGGAACAGTACTTC CASSNRAKKEQYF
TRBJ1-1 TRBV6-1 . few TGTGCCAGCAGTGAGGGACAAGCGAACACTGAAGCTTTCTTT CASSEGQANTEAFF
TRBJ2-5 TRBV14 TRBD1 . TGTGCCAGCAGCCAAGGACAGGGTGGATGGGAGACCCAGTACTTC CASSQGQGGWETQYF
TRBJ1-4 TRBV12-3/TRBV12-4 TRBD1 . TGTGCCAGCAGTTTTTGGGACAGGGCTAATGAAAAACTGTTTTTT CASSFWDRANEKLFF
TRBJ2-5 TRBV28 . few TGTGCCAGCAGTCCTCGGACGAGAACTCAAGAGACCCAGTACTTC CASSPRTRTQETQYF
TRBJ1-1 TRBV3-1 . . TGTGCCAGCAGCCAAGATTGGGCGGGGGCGAGGGCTGAAGCTTTCTTT CASSQDWAGARAEAFF
TRBJ1-6 TRBV6-5 TRBD1 few TGTGCCAGCAGACCTAGGGGACAGGGGGCGACACCCCTCCACTTT CASRPRGQGATPLHF
TRBJ1-1 TRBV4-3 . . TGCGCCAGCAGCCCGACCTCAACTGAAAGCACTGAAGCTTTCTTT CASSPTSTESTEAFF
TRBJ2-7 TRBV20-1 . once TGCAGTGCTAGAACCCTACAGGCCGAGCAGTACTTC CSARTLQAEQYF
TRBJ2-1 TRBV7-2 TRBD2 . TGTGCCAGCAGCTTTACTAGCGGGGGGGAGCAGTTCTTC CASSFTSGGEQFF
TRBJ2-1 TRBV20-1 TRBD2 many TGCAGTGCAGAGAGTGCGGGGGGGCCCGACAATGAGCAGTTCTTC CSAESAGGPDNEQFF
TRBJ2-1 TRBV4-3 . . TGCGCCAGCAGCCAAGAGATCGGCTTATCCTACAATGAGCAGTTCTTC CASSQEIGLSYNEQFF
TRBJ1-1 TRBV11-3 . . TGTGCCAGCAGCATCAGCCGGAACACTGAAGCTTTCTTT CASSISRNTEAFF
TRBJ2-1 TRBV7-2 TRBD2 many TGTGCCAGCAGCTTAGGCGGGGGGCGCTACAATGAGCAGTTCTTC CASSLGGGRYNEQFF
TRBJ2-1 TRBV27 TRBD2 . TGTGCCGGCAAGTACCTAGCGGGGGGCTCCTACAATGAGCAGTTCTTC CAGKYLAGGSYNEQFF
TRBJ1-2 TRBV3-1 TRBD1 . TGTGCCAGCAGCGAACAGACAGGGATAGATGGCTACACCTTC CASSEQTGIDGYTF
TRBJ1-2 TRBV20-1 TRBD1 . TGCAGTGCTAACATCAGGGGGAACTATGGCTACACCTTC CSANIRGNYGYTF
TRBJ1-5 TRBV28 TRBD1 once TGTGCCATCGCAGGGGGGGTCCAGCCCCAGCATTTT CAIAGGVQPQHF
TRBJ2-2 TRBV5-1 . . TGCGCCAGCAGCCAACAGGGACTGAACACCGGGGAGCTGTTTTTT CASSQQGLNTGELFF
TRBJ1-2 TRBV3-1 TRBD1 . TGTGCCAGCAGCCAAGCCGGGACAGGGAACTATGGCTACACCTTC CASSQAGTGNYGYTF
TRBJ2-7 TRBV27 . few TGTGCCAGCAGGCGATTAGAGCAGTACTTC CASRRLEQYF
TRBJ2-7 TRBV20-1 TRBD1 few TGCAGTGCTAGTAACGACAGGGCTCTCGGCGAGCAGTACTTC CSASNDRALGEQYF
TRBJ2-7 TRBV20-1 . few TGCAGTGCTAGAGGGCCCCGCCCTCTGAGTTACGAGCAGTACTTC CSARGPRPLSYEQYF
TRBJ1-2 TRBV9 . . TGTGCCAGCAGCGTAGATGTGGGATCCTACTATGGCTACACCTTC CASSVDVGSYYGYTF
TRBJ2-6 TRBV5-1 TRBD1 . TGCGCCAGCAGCCCGGACAGGGGCGACCCTGGGGCCAACGTCCTGACTTTC CASSPDRGDPGANVLTF
TRBJ1-5 TRBV12-3/TRBV12-4 . few TGTGCCAGCACCCGGGGTGGTCAGCCCCAGCATTTT CASTRGGQPQHF
TRBJ2-3 TRBV5-1 . many TGCGCCAGCACCCCGCGGGGCGAGACTCCAGATACGCAGTATTTT CASTPRGETPDTQYF
TRBJ1-5 TRBV6-6 . . TGTGCCAGCAGTTACACCAGTGGGGGGGTCAATCAGCCCCAGCATTTT CASSYTSGGVNQPQHF
TRBJ2-3 TRBV11-1 TRBD1 once TGTACCAGCAGCCCGACAGGGTACGACACAGATACGCAGTATTTT CTSSPTGYDTDTQYF
TRBJ2-7 TRBV7-8 . . TGTGCCAGCAGCTTAGAGGCGGGTTCAGGCGAGCAGTACTTC CASSLEAGSGEQYF
TRBJ1-2 TRBV5-6 . few TGTGCCAGCAGCATGGATTTTAACTATGGCTACACCTTC CASSMDFNYGYTF
TRBJ2-7 TRBV7-9 . few TGTGCCAGCAGCTTAGGGCGGAACTTCTACGAGCAGTACTTC CASSLGRNFYEQYF
TRBJ2-7 TRBV4-1 TRBD2 . TGCGCCAGCAGCCGACTAGCGGGGCAAAACTCCTACGAGCAGTACTTC CASSRLAGQNSYEQYF
TRBJ2-1 TRBV7-2 . . TGTGCCAGCAGCTTTAGCCGGCGCAGGGAAAACAATGAGCAGTTCTTC CASSFSRRRENNEQFF
TRBJ2-2 TRBV6-5 TRBD1 . TGTGCCAGCAGTTACCTTAACAGGGGGGCCGGGGAGCTGTTTTTT CASSYLNRGAGELFF
TRBJ2-1 TRBV7-2 TRBD2 . TGTGCCAGCAGCTTAGAACTAGCGAAAAGGTTCTTC CASSLELAKRFF
TRBJ2-7 TRBV18 . . TGTGCCAGCTCACCCCCAGGGCCTAGGTGGGAGCAGTACTTC CASSPPGPRWEQYF
TRBJ2-5 TRBV9 . . TGTGCCAGCAGCGTGGAGGGCAGCAGCTCCTTGGAGACCCAGTACTTC CASSVEGSSSLETQYF
TRBJ2-5 TRBV20-1 TRBD1 few TGCAGTGCTAGAGATACAGGGGTCGAGACCCAGTACTTC CSARDTGVETQYF
TRBJ2-3 TRBV7-9 . few TGTGCCAGCAACGGATTCGGAGATACGCAGTATTTT CASNGFGDTQYF
TRBJ1-1 TRBV6-2/TRBV6-3 . once TGTGCCAGCAGTTCAGGGGCGGGAACTGAAGCTTTCTTT CASSSGAGTEAFF
TRBJ1-4 TRBV29-1 TRBD1 . TGCAGCGCCACACAGGGGGTCGGAGAAAAACTGTTTTTT CSATQGVGEKLFF